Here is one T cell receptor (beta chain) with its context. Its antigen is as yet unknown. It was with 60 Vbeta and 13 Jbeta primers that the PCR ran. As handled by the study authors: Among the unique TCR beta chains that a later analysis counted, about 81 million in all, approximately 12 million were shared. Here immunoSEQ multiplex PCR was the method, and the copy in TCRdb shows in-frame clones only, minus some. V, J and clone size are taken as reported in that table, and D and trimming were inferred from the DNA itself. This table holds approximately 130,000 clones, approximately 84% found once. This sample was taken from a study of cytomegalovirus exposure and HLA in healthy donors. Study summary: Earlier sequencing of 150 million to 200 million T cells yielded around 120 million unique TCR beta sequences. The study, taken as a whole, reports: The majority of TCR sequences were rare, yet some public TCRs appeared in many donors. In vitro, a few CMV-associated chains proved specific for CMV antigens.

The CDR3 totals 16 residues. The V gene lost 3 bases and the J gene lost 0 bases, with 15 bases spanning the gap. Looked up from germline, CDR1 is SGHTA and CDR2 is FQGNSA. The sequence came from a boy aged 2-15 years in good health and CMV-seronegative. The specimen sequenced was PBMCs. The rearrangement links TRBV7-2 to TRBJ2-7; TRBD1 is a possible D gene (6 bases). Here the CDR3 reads CASSFPGQSSSYEQYF. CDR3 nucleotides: TGTGCCAGCAGCTTCCCAGGACAGTCAAGCTCCTACGAGCAGTACTTC.